This entry lists 6 T cell receptor beta chains sequenced from one sample in a study of blood T cell repertoires in COVID-19. Here immunoSEQ multiplex PCR was the method, and the copy in TCRdb shows in-frame clones only, minus some. The data contain about 430,000 clones, around nine tenths of them singletons. Material: PBMCs or T cells enriched from blood (not recorded which). Receptor source: a woman aged 18-29 years who had been exposed to COVID-19.

This clone was observed once. The chain employs TRBV6-2 or TRBV6-3 and TRBJ2-3; no clear D. The germline gives CDR1 MNHEY, CDR2 SVGEGT. CDR3 length: 12 residues. V lost 2 bases to trimming and J lost 3 bases, with 3 bases between them. The CDR3 sequence: CASSYRTDTQYF. The CDR3 nucleotides read TGTGCCAGCAGTTACCGGACAGATACGCAGTATTTT.

The V gene is TRBV5-4, the J gene TRBJ1-2; 10 bases line up with TRBD1. J was trimmed by 8 bases and V by 2 bases; bases with no gene match: 12. The CDR3 contains 16 residues. From germline, CDR1 is SGHNT and CDR2 YYREEE (reference sequence). CDR3 protein: CASSLGDRGLPFGYTF. The CDR3 region has the DNA TGTGCCAGCAGCTTAGGGGACAGGGGCCTCCCCTTCGGCTACACCTTC.

CDR3 in amino acids: CASSNFRFPYEQYF. DNA of the CDR3: TGTGCCAGTAGCAACTTCAGGTTCCCCTACGAGCAGTACTTC. J is TRBJ2-7 and V is TRBV19; D ambiguous. Germline V gene data show CDR1 as LNHDA and CDR2 as SQIVND (reference sequence). Between the trimmed V and J ends, which lost 6 bases and 2 bases, there was a span of 14 bases. The CDR3 has 14 amino acids.

The V and J genes are TRBV7-2 and TRBJ2-7, with 7 bases that match TRBD2. Per the germline V gene, CDR1 is SGHTA and CDR2 is FQGNSA. J was trimmed by 2 bases and V by 2 bases; bases with no gene match: 9. This CDR3 has 16 amino acids. The CDR3 DNA is TGTGCCAGCAGCTTAAGTGGCGGGAGTACTCCCTACGAGCAGTACTTC. Translating gives CASSLSGGSTPYEQYF.

The chain employs TRBV5-1 and TRBJ2-7; 11 nucleotides line up with TRBD2. The V segment lost 0 bases and the J segment 7 bases; nucleotides outside the gene matches: 9. The germline V gene encodes CDR1 SGHRS and CDR2 YFSETQ. CDR3 length: 16 residues. The CDR3 spells CASSLALAGGPQEQYF. CDR3 sequence (DNA): TGCGCCAGCAGCTTGGCTTTAGCGGGAGGGCCGCAAGAGCAGTACTTC.

This clone was counted a single time. This chain's CDR3 is CAISDRAYEQYF. CDR3 coding DNA: TGTGCCATCAGTGACCGCGCCTACGAGCAGTACTTC. The chain employs TRBV10-3 and TRBJ2-7; D gene unclear. The CDR3 spans 12 residues. Germline V gene data show CDR1 as ENHRY and CDR2 as SYGVKD. V was clipped by 3 bases and J by 2 bases, with 5 bases between them.